Listed here are 22 T cell receptor beta chains from one sample, sequenced in a study of T cells in Graves' hyperthyroidism and ophthalmopathy. TCR beta CDR3 sequences were amplified from RNA transcripts. The HTBI primer set served for first-round RT-PCR of the TCR CDR3. Each CDR3 protein is one row after TCRdb ran MiXCR on the multiplex PCR reads. The sample consists of about 350,000 distinct CDR3 sequences, less than 20% of them appearing once. The sequencing input was blood. Receptor source: a woman aged 40 to 50 with Graves' ophthalmopathy.

This clonotype was seen repeatedly, ten times or more. This rearrangement joins TRBV6-5 to TRBJ2-5; TRBD2 matches 9 bases. CDR3 size: 17 residues. V was pared by 4 bases and J by 4 bases, with 13 bases of the junction left unmatched. Germline-derived CDR1 and CDR2 are MNHEY and SVGAGI. The CDR3 sequence: CASSSGNSGSVPETQYF. CDR3 DNA sequence: TGTGCCAGCAGTTCAGGGAATAGCGGGAGCGTCCCAGAGACCCAGTACTTC.

There are many counts of this clonotype. The genes are TRBV12-3 or TRBV12-4 and TRBJ2-2, with D perhaps matching TRBD1 (5 bases). The CDR3 loop spans 13 amino acids. V lost 6 bases and J 6 bases, leaving 11 bases between the germline ends. Here the CDR3 reads CASRDQGSGELFF. The CDR3 DNA sequence: TGTGCCAGCAGGGACCAGGGTTCCGGGGAGCTGTTTTTT.

This clonotype was observed once. CDR3 protein: CASSYGVAEAFF. The CDR3 DNA reads TGTGCCAGCAGTTACGGGGTTGCTGAAGCTTTCTTT. V and J are TRBV6-5 and TRBJ1-1; D not certain. Germline CDR1 and CDR2: MNHEY and SVGAGI. This CDR3 is built from 12 residues. Trimming removed 2 bases at V and 6 bases at J, with 7 bases between.

Comment on this clonotype: Relative to the germline gene, one junction end is altered; a read error may explain this. The chain recombines TRBV5-5 with TRBJ1-1, with D unclear. The germline V gene has CDR1 SGHKS and CDR2 YYEKEE (reference sequence). The CDR3 runs to 14 residues. The DNA for the CDR3 is TGTGCCAGCAGCTTGATAGGGCTTATCACTGAAGCTTCCTTT. Translation gives CASSLIGLITEASF.

At least ten counts were recorded for this clonotype. The rearrangement joins TRBV28 to TRBJ2-7; D call uncertain. Germline V CDR1 and CDR2: MDHEN, SYDVKM. The CDR3 length is 14 residues. The germline V and J ends were trimmed by 3 bases and 0 bases, with 9 bases remaining between them. CDR3 nucleotides: TGTGCCAGCAGTTTGCAGAGGAGCTCCTACGAGCAGTACTTC. It yields the protein CASSLQRSSYEQYF.

This clonotype was recorded at least ten times. V and J are TRBV28 and TRBJ1-5; TRBD1 agrees at 7 bases. Trimming cost V 2 bases and J 2 bases; bases outside gene matches: 6. Germline values: CDR1 MDHEN, CDR2 SYDVKM. CDR3 length: 16 amino acids. CDR3 loop: CASSLGGGGGNQPQHF. In nucleotides, the CDR3 is TGTGCCAGCAGTTTAGGAGGGGGCGGGGGCAATCAGCCCCAGCATTTT.

V and J are TRBV6-1 and TRBJ2-7; 8 nucleotides agree with TRBD1. The V and J ends lost 6 bases and 5 bases, in that order; junction bases with no gene match: 6. From germline, CDR1 is MNHNS and CDR2 SASEGT. This CDR3 comprises 13 residues. The chain's CDR3 is CASSRTGRHEQYF. The CDR3 DNA reads TGTGCCAGCAGCCGGACAGGGAGGCACGAGCAGTACTTC.

This clonotype was seen a few times. V gene TRBV12-3 or TRBV12-4 combines with J gene TRBJ1-1; D might be TRBD1 (5 bases). Trimming cost V 6 bases and J 1 base, with 15 bases left between them. The CDR3 loop spans 15 amino acids. The DNA of the CDR3 is TGTGCCAGCAGCTCCGGGGACTGGGGGAACACTGAAGCTTTCTTT. It translates to CASSSGDWGNTEAFF.

This clonotype was recorded a few times. V usage is TRBV11-2 and J usage is TRBJ2-4; D is uncertain. The germline V gene encodes CDR1 SGHAT and CDR2 FQNNGV. The length of the CDR3 is 15 residues. Trimming cost V 5 bases and J 1 base, with 12 bases left between them. CDR3 in DNA: TGTGCCAGCAGCCTCCACCCGATTGCCAAAAACATTCAGTACTTC. Encoded protein: CASSLHPIAKNIQYF. Full variable domain (rest looked up from reference TRBV11-2 and TRBJ2-4): EAGVAQSPRYKIIEKRQSVAFWCNPISGHATLYWYQQILGQGPKLLIQFQNNGVVDDSQLPKDRFSAERLKGVDSTLKIQPAKLEDSAVYLCASSLHPIAKNIQYFGAGTRLSVL.

This clonotype was seen a handful of times. CDR3: CASSPRARNEQYF. CDR3 coding DNA: TGTGCCAGCAGCCCACGGGCTAGGAACGAGCAGTACTTC. The chain uses TRBV27 and TRBJ2-7; D is undetermined. The CDR3 length is 13 residues. V gave up 6 bases and J gave up 5 bases, with 14 bases separating them. Looked up from germline, CDR1 is MNHEY and CDR2 is SMNVEV (reference sequence).

The CDR3 nucleotides are TGTGCCAGCAGTTTCGAGGCAGGGAGCTTACGAAACATTCAGTACTTC. Protein sequence: CASSFEAGSLRNIQYF. The V and J genes are TRBV28 and TRBJ2-4; either TRBD1 or TRBD2 may supply D (5 bases each). The CDR3 loop spans 16 amino acids. V was pared by 3 bases and J by 6 bases, with 18 bases between. The germline V gene has CDR1 MDHEN and CDR2 SYDVKM.

This clonotype was seen ten or more times. The chain carries TRBV11-2 and TRBJ2-7; 12 bases match TRBD2. Germline loops: CDR1 SGHAT, CDR2 FQNNGV. J was trimmed by 2 bases and V by 4 bases; bases with no gene match: 6. The CDR3 totals 16 residues. For the CDR3, the DNA is TGTGCCAGCAGCTCGCCGCCTAGCGGGAGGGCCTACGAGCAGTACTTC. It yields the protein CASSSPPSGRAYEQYF. Together with reference TRBV11-2 and TRBJ2-7, the CDR3 gives the full variable domain: EAGVAQSPRYKIIEKRQSVAFWCNPISGHATLYWYQQILGQGPKLLIQFQNNGVVDDSQLPKDRFSAERLKGVDSTLKIQPAKLEDSAVYLCASSSPPSGRAYEQYFGPGTRLTVT.

This clonotype was recorded at least ten times. The genes are TRBV6-1 and TRBJ1-2, with a tentative D call TRBD1 (5 bases). In germline, CDR1 is MNHNS, CDR2 SASEGT. This CDR3 is 14 amino acids long. V lost 7 bases, J lost 2 bases, and 14 bases lay in between. The CDR3 DNA sequence: TGTGCCAGCACCCAGAGGGGATCAAACTATGGCTACACCTTC. Translating it yields CASTQRGSNYGYTF.

This clonotype has ten or more counts. This chain joins TRBV12-3 or TRBV12-4 and TRBJ2-5, with 10 bases identical to TRBD1. This CDR3 is built from 15 residues. Germline trimming cut 1 base from V and 4 bases from J; bases unmatched to any gene: 3. CDR3 sequence (DNA): TGTGCCAGCAGTTTAGTGACAGGGGGCCCAGAGACCCAGTACTTC. Protein sequence: CASSLVTGGPETQYF.

A word on this clonotype: A much larger clonotype is one base distant, so this may be a read error. In DNA, the CDR3 is TGTGCCAGCACCTTCTGGGGTAACGAGGAGACCCAGTACTTC. Amino acid sequence: CASTFWGNEETQYF. The rearrangement links TRBV5-8 to TRBJ2-5; D gene uncertain. Looked up from germline, CDR1 is SGHTS and CDR2 is YDEGEE. This CDR3 region has 14 residues. The V gene lost 6 bases and the J gene lost 5 bases, with 17 bases spanning the gap.

This clonotype was detected ten times or more. V usage is TRBV6-1 and J usage is TRBJ2-5; no clear D. Germline lookup yields CDR1 MNHNS and CDR2 SASEGT. The CDR3 runs to 15 residues. V was trimmed by 7 bases and J by 2 bases, leaving 17 bases between them. CDR3 residues: CASTPLGSVQETQYF. CDR3 DNA sequence: TGTGCCAGCACCCCGCTAGGAAGTGTTCAAGAGACCCAGTACTTC.

This clonotype was counted ten times or more. The gene calls are TRBV28 and TRBJ1-2, with 8 bases matching TRBD1. CDR3 length equals 15 residues. The germline V gene has CDR1 MDHEN and CDR2 SYDVKM. Germline trimming cut 4 bases from V and 6 bases from J; bases unmatched to any gene: 10. The CDR3 loop is CASSSSSGQDDGYTF. As DNA, the CDR3 is TGTGCCAGCAGTTCCTCATCGGGACAGGATGATGGCTACACCTTC.

This clonotype was seen ten or more times. DNA for the CDR3: TGCAGTGCTAGAGAGAGGGGGGACAGGGGCGTTGTAACTGAAGCTTTCTTT. It is translated as CSARERGDRGVVTEAFF. This sequence joins TRBV20-1 and TRBJ1-1, with 10 bases lining up with TRBD1. The ends lost 0 bases at V and 5 bases at J; junction bases unmatched: 12. The CDR3 length is 17 residues. Germline CDR1 and CDR2: DFQATT and SNEGSKA (reference sequence).

At least ten counts were recorded for this clonotype. This chain connects TRBV7-2 to TRBJ2-4; no definite D call. Germline V gene sequence: CDR1 SGHTA, CDR2 FQGNSA. The CDR3 length is 12 residues. Between the trimmed V and J ends, which lost 5 bases and 7 bases, there was a span of 9 bases. CDR3 in DNA: TGTGCCAGCAGCCGTTTTATGAACATTCAGTACTTC. It codes for CASSRFMNIQYF. Full variable domain (rest looked up from reference TRBV7-2 and TRBJ2-4): GAGVSQSPSNKVTEKGKDVELRCDPISGHTALYWYRQSLGQGLEFLIYFQGNSAPDKSGLPSDRFSAERTGGSVSTLTIQRTQQEDSAVYLCASSRFMNIQYFGAGTRLSVL.

This clonotype appeared many times. The chain is built from TRBV5-1 and TRBJ2-7, with D perhaps matching TRBD2 (6 bases). This CDR3 is built from 14 residues. The germline V gene has CDR1 SGHRS and CDR2 YFSETQ. Trimming stripped 4 bases from V and 3 bases from J, with 14 bases between. The CDR3 DNA reads as TGCGCCAGCAGCCGGGACTTAGCGGACTACGAGCAGTACTTC. Its translation: CASSRDLADYEQYF.

This clonotype has at least ten counts. The chain uses TRBV14 and TRBJ2-7; TRBD2 agrees at 8 bases. The V gene end was trimmed by 4 bases and the J gene end by 7 bases; junction bases not matched to a gene: 6. This CDR3 region has 13 residues. The germline gives CDR1 SGHDN, CDR2 FVKESK. The CDR3 spells CASSPGSGSEQYF. In nucleotides, the CDR3 is TGTGCCAGCAGCCCGGGGAGCGGGAGTGAGCAGTACTTC.

This clonotype appeared many times. The genes are TRBV6-5 and TRBJ1-2, with D possibly TRBD1 on 5 matching bases. Trimming pared 2 bases from V and 7 bases from J, leaving 17 bases between. This CDR3 is built from 15 residues. Germline values: CDR1 MNHEY, CDR2 SVGAGI. CDR3 residues: CASSYAMGLSGGYTF. The DNA of the CDR3 is TGTGCCAGCAGTTACGCAATGGGACTATCGGGTGGCTACACCTTC.